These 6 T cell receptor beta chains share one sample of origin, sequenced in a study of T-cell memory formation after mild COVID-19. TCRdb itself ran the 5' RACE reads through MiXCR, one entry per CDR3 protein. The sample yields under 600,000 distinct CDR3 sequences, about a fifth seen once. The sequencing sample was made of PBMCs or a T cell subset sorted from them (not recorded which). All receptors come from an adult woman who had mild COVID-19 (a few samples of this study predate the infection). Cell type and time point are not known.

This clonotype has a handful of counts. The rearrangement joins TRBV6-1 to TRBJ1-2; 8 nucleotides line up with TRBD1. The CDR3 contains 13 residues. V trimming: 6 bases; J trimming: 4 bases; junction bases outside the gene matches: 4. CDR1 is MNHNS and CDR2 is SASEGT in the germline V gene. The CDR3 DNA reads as TGTGCCAGCAGAGACAGGGGCCCCTATGGCTACACCTTC. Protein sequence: CASRDRGPYGYTF.

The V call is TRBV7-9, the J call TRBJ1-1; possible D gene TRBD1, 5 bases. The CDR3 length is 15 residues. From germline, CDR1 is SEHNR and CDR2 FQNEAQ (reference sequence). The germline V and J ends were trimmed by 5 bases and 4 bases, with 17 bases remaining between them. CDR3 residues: CASSPPGASSTEAFF. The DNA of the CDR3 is TGTGCCAGCAGCCCCCCTGGGGCCTCTAGCACTGAAGCTTTCTTT.

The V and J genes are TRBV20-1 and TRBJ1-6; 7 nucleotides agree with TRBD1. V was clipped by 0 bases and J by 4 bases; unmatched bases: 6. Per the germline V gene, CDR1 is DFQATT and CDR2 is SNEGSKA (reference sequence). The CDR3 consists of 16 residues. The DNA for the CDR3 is TGCAGTGCTAGAGATGGGTCCAGGGGGTATAATTCACCCCTCCACTTT. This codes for CSARDGSRGYNSPLHF.

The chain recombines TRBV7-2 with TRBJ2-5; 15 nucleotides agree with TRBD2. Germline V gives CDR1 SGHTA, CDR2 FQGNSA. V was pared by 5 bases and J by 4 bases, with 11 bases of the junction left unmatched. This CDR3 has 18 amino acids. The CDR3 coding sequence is TGTGCCAGCAGCGCCACCGGGACTAGCGGGAGGAGGGTAGAGACCCAGTACTTC. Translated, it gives CASSATGTSGRRVETQYF.

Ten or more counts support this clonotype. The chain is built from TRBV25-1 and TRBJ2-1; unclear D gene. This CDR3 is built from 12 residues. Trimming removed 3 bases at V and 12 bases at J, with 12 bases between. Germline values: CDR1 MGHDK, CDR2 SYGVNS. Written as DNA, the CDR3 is TGTGCCAGCAGTGATCCAACATCAGGGCAGTTCTTC. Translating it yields CASSDPTSGQFF.

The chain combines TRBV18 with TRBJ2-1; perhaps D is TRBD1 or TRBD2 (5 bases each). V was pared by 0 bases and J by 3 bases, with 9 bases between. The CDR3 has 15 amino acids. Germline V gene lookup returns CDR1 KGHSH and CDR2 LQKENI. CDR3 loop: CASSPPGTVYNEQFF. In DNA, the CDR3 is TGTGCCAGCTCACCACCAGGGACGGTCTACAATGAGCAGTTCTTC.